This T cell receptor beta chain was recovered during a study of siplizumab effects on memory and regulatory T cells. Whole-study findings and limits: In unstimulated cells, naive T cells appeared more diverse than memory T cells and seemed major alloresponse contributors. Most alloreactive clones went unmapped to unstimulated subsets; only a minor fraction mapped. Proliferating CD4+ or CD8+ clones, roughly 75-97% of them, lacked an assignable naive or memory phenotype.

About this clone itself: Its antigen is unidentified.

Clones were sequenced by immunoSEQ multiplex PCR, and TCRdb holds only the in-frame ones, with some missing. Found here are about 100,000 clones, approximately 91% of them singletons; the top ten hold 12%. Between the trimmed V and J ends, which lost 1 base and 1 base, there was a span of 13 bases. CDR3 length equals 16 residues. The germline CDR1 and CDR2 sequences are MDHEN and SYDVKM. The TCR was taken from a human donor in good health. The source material was non-Treg CD4+ T cells sorted from blood. The chain recombines TRBV28 with TRBJ1-1; D may be TRBD1 (5 bases). The CDR3 region has the DNA TGTGCCAGCAGTTTATCGAGTCCCGGACAGAACACTGAAGCTTTCTTT. This gives the protein CASSLSSPGQNTEAFF.